Following are 15 T cell receptor beta chains from one sample sequenced in a study of CD8 T cells in Susac syndrome. Reverse transcription of 0.5 to 1 ug RNA used random hexamers. TCRdb redid the calling of the immunoSEQ multiplex PCR reads with MiXCR, one entry per CDR3 protein. The sample shows about 130,000 distinct CDR3 sequences, 75% to 90% of them seen only once. Sequenced sample: CD8+ T cells from PBMCs. Receptor source: a human donor with multiple sclerosis.

The chain links TRBV2 to TRBJ2-7; 7 bases line up with TRBD1. Trimming cost V 8 bases and J 0 bases; bases outside gene matches: 4. Germline CDR1 is SNHLY and CDR2 is FYNNEI. CDR3 length equals 13 residues. The CDR3 sequence: CASEGQSSYEQYF. CDR3 bases: TGTGCCAGCGAGGGACAGAGCTCCTACGAGCAGTACTTC.

The chain has TRBV23-1 and TRBJ2-7, with D hard to call. TRBV23-1 is placed among ORFs of uncertain function. CDR3 length equals 17 residues. V lost 0 bases and J 0 bases, leaving 15 bases between the germline ends. CDR3 sequence (DNA): TGCGCCAGCAGTCAATCGTTAGTAACAGAGAGCTCCTACGAGCAGTACGTC. It codes for CASSQSLVTESSYEQYV.

Comments on this clonotype: Germline and junction disagree at one end, which may indicate a read error. The rearrangement links TRBV5-4 to TRBJ2-1, with D maybe TRBD2 (6 bases). Germline-derived CDR1 and CDR2 are SGHNT and YYREEE (reference sequence). This CDR3 has 16 residues. The CDR3 nucleotides read TGTGCCAGCAGTTTGGTTGGGGGGAAGCTAGACAATGAGCAGTTCTTC. Translation: CASSLVGGKLDNEQFF.

This clonotype was detected only a few times. The chain uses TRBV5-6 and TRBJ2-1; TRBD2 agrees at 10 bases. The germline V gene has CDR1 SGHDT and CDR2 YYEEEE. Trimming cost V 4 bases and J 3 bases; bases outside gene matches: 4. This CDR3 has 15 amino acids. The CDR3 nucleotides read TGTGCCAGCAGCCCGACTAGCGGGCACTACAATGAGCAGTTCTTC. Translating it yields CASSPTSGHYNEQFF.

The chain joins TRBV13 to TRBJ2-7; 14 nucleotides match TRBD2. J lost 9 bases, V lost 4 bases, and 5 bases had no gene match. This CDR3 has 14 residues. CDR1 and CDR2 from the germline V gene are PRHDT and FYEKMQ (reference sequence). CDR3 residues: CASSWGLAGALQYV. The CDR3 nucleotides are TGTGCCAGCAGCTGGGGACTAGCGGGAGCTTTGCAGTACGTC.

The chain has TRBV27 and TRBJ2-7; TRBD1 agrees at 8 bases. Trimming removed 0 bases from V and 4 bases from J; junction bases left unmatched: 8. CDR3 length equals 16 residues. Germline CDR1 MNHEY, CDR2 SMNVEV (reference sequence). The CDR3 sequence: CASSLSSAYRGYEQYF. In DNA, the CDR3 is TGTGCCAGCAGTTTATCCTCGGCTTACAGGGGGTACGAGCAGTACTTC.

The V call is TRBV19, the J call TRBJ1-1; no definite D call. The germline gives CDR1 LNHDA, CDR2 SQIVND (reference sequence). V gave up 3 bases and J gave up 2 bases, with 10 bases separating them. The CDR3 extends over 14 amino acids. CDR3 coding DNA: TGTGCCAGTAGTATCGTAGTTCTAAACACTGAAGCTTTCTTT. Protein sequence: CASSIVVLNTEAFF.

CDR3 nucleotides: TGTGCCAGCACAGAAGGGGGGGCGTGGGATGAGCAGTTCTTC. This codes for CASTEGGAWDEQFF. The chain carries TRBV28 and TRBJ2-1; possible D gene TRBD2, 7 bases. This CDR3 region has 14 residues. Germline CDR1 MDHEN, CDR2 SYDVKM. Trimming removed 7 bases at V and 8 bases at J, with 18 bases between.

The chain recombines TRBV6-5 with TRBJ1-1, with D hard to call. The CDR3 consists of 12 residues. CDR1 MNHEY and CDR2 SVGAGI come from the germline V gene. V was trimmed by 0 bases and J by 2 bases, leaving 1 base between them. The CDR3 DNA is TGTGCCAGCAGTTACTCCAACACTGAAGCTTTCTTT. Its translation: CASSYSNTEAFF.

V and J are TRBV25-1 and TRBJ1-5; D unclear. The CDR3 length is 14 residues. V dropped 1 base and J dropped 5 bases, with 9 bases sitting between them. Per the germline V gene, CDR1 is MGHDK and CDR2 is SYGVNS. The CDR3 here is CASSESIVDQPQHF. DNA of the CDR3: TGTGCCAGCAGTGAATCAATCGTTGATCAGCCCCAGCATTTT.

V gene TRBV11-2 combines with J gene TRBJ2-1; the match to TRBD1 covers 10 bases. Germline assignment: CDR1 SGHAT and CDR2 FQNNGV. V trimming: 8 bases; J trimming: 5 bases; junction bases outside the gene matches: 12. This CDR3 is built from 16 residues. The CDR3 coding sequence is TGTGCCAGCTATCCTAGGGACGGGACAGGGGACAATGAGCAGTTCTTC. Its protein product is CASYPRDGTGDNEQFF.

The chain is built from TRBV12-3 or TRBV12-4 and TRBJ2-2, with no clear D. V was clipped by 0 bases and J by 7 bases, with 9 bases between them. CDR3 size: 14 residues. This CDR3 is CASSLANTGGELFF. The CDR3, as DNA: TGTGCCAGCAGTTTAGCCAACACGGGCGGGGAGCTGTTTTTT.

On this clonotype itself: A junction boundary mismatches the germline segment, possibly from a read error. The chain couples TRBV5-5 to TRBJ1-2; a weak D match, TRBD1 (5 bases). Germline lookup yields CDR1 SGHKS and CDR2 YYEKEE (reference sequence). The CDR3 runs 13 residues. The CDR3 sequence is CASSFPGLSGYAF. DNA for the CDR3: TGTGCCAGCAGCTTTCCGGGACTTAGTGGCTACGCCTTC. The variable domain in full, with the rest retrieved from reference TRBV5-5 and TRBJ1-2, is DAGVTQSPTHLIKTRGQQVTLRCSPISGHKSVSWYQQVLGQGPQFIFQYYEKEERGRGNFPDRFSARQFPNYSSELNVNALLLGDSALYLCASSFPGLSGYAFGSGTRLTVV.

The chain uses TRBV2 and TRBJ2-2; D ambiguous. V was pared by 4 bases and J by 0 bases, with 12 bases between. Germline V gene data show CDR1 as SNHLY and CDR2 as FYNNEI. The CDR3 is 16 residues long. The CDR3 nucleotides are TGTGCCAGCAGTGTATTAAACACCGCGAACACCGGGGAGCTGTTTTTT. The encoded protein is CASSVLNTANTGELFF.

This chain joins TRBV11-2 and TRBJ2-5; D call uncertain. Germline CDR1 SGHAT, CDR2 FQNNGV. This CDR3 comprises 13 residues. Trimming took off 0 bases at V and 1 base at J, with 3 bases between the two ends. The DNA of the CDR3 is TGTGCCAGCAGCTTAGATCTCCAAGAGACCCAGTACTTC. Amino acid sequence: CASSLDLQETQYF.